A single sample gave rise to the 25 T cell receptor beta chains below, sequenced in a study of cytomegalovirus exposure and HLA in healthy donors. The PCR was carried out with 60 Vbeta primers and 13 Jbeta primers. Assay: immunoSEQ multiplex PCR; the TCRdb copy retains only in-frame clones and omits some. The data hold approximately 120,000 clones, with around 78% observed a single time. Sequenced sample: PBMCs. Receptor source: a middle-aged man in good health and CMV-seronegative.

The V gene is TRBV21-1, the J gene TRBJ1-2; the table's D call, TRBD1, has no DNA check behind it. TRBV21-1 is described as a pseudogene. The CDR3 loop spans 13 amino acids. The CDR3 DNA reads as TGTGCCAGCAGCAGGAGGACAGGCTCTGCCTACACCTTC. Its translation: CASSRRTGSAYTF.

This chain connects TRBV27 to TRBJ2-1; tentatively, D is TRBD2 (5 bases). The CDR3 covers 15 residues. Trimming took off 6 bases at V and 4 bases at J, with 16 bases between the two ends. CDR1 is MNHEY and CDR2 is SMNVEV in the germline V gene (reference sequence). In DNA form, the CDR3 reads TGTGCCAGCAGCTCCCGGGATTCAGCTTACAATGAGCAGTTCTTC. Translating it yields CASSSRDSAYNEQFF.

The genes are TRBV6-1 and TRBJ2-7; no clear D. The length of the CDR3 is 17 residues. Germline V lookup: CDR1 MNHNS, CDR2 SASEGT. Trimming left V 0 bases short and J 2 bases short, with 17 bases between. The CDR3 loop is CASSEAALRAPTYEQYF. CDR3 DNA sequence: TGTGCCAGCAGTGAAGCGGCCCTCAGAGCGCCTACCTACGAGCAGTACTTC.

The gene calls are TRBV9 and TRBJ2-3; the match to TRBD2 covers 7 bases. Trimming removed 4 bases from V and 1 base from J; junction bases left unmatched: 0. The CDR3 sequence is 13 residues long. CDR1 and CDR2 from the germline V gene are SGDLS and YYNGEE. As DNA, the CDR3 is TGTGCCAGCAGCCGGGGGGGCACAGATACGCAGTATTTT. Translated, it gives CASSRGGTDTQYF.

This chain links TRBV7-9 with TRBJ1-2; the match to TRBD1 covers 9 bases. The J segment lost 4 bases and the V segment lost 5 bases, leaving 8 bases of the junction unmatched. The CDR3 has 15 residues. CDR1 SEHNR and CDR2 FQNEAQ come from the germline V gene (reference sequence). CDR3 nucleotides: TGTGCCAGCAGCCCGGGACAGGGCAACCTCTATGGCTACACCTTC. Translation: CASSPGQGNLYGYTF.

The CDR3 DNA sequence: TGTGCCAGCAGCCCGGCGGGGGGCCCCTACGAGCAGTACTTC. It yields the protein CASSPAGGPYEQYF. V usage is TRBV5-4 and J usage is TRBJ2-7, with TRBD2 identical over 8 bases. This CDR3 is 14 amino acids long. Germline V gives CDR1 SGHNT, CDR2 YYREEE (reference sequence). The junction had 5 bases not matched to a gene; V was cut back by 4 bases and J by 2 bases.

J is TRBJ2-3 and V is TRBV7-2; TRBD2 is a possible D gene (6 bases). V lost 5 bases and J lost 2, with 11 bases in between. The CDR3 length is 14 residues. CDR1 is SGHTA and CDR2 is FQGNSA in the germline V gene. The CDR3 nucleotides read TGTGCCAGCAGCGCAACGCGGGACACAGATACGCAGTATTTT. Amino acid sequence: CASSATRDTDTQYF.

This chain joins TRBV7-9 and TRBJ2-1; D might be TRBD1 (5 bases). The CDR3 consists of 14 residues. Germline lookup yields CDR1 SEHNR and CDR2 FQNEAQ (reference sequence). Trimming cost V 5 bases and J 1 base, with 9 bases left between them. Written as DNA, the CDR3 is TGTGCCAGCAGCACACAGGAATCCTACAATGAGCAGTTCTTC. It encodes CASSTQESYNEQFF.

Only one count was recorded for this clone. The rearrangement uses TRBV6-1 and TRBJ1-2, with D possibly being TRBD1 (6 bases). Trimming took 4 bases from V and 3 from J, leaving 15 bases between them. The germline CDR1 and CDR2 sequences are MNHNS and SASEGT. There are 15 residues in the CDR3. CDR3 in DNA: TGTGCCAGCAGTGTCCCGGGGGGGCAGTACTATGGCTACACCTTC. Encoded protein: CASSVPGGQYYGYTF.

The rearrangement joins TRBV30 to TRBJ1-2, with D perhaps TRBD1 (5 bases). Trimming removed 4 bases from V and 10 bases from J, with 13 bases in between. Germline CDR1 GTSNPN, CDR2 SVGIG (reference sequence). CDR3 length: 11 amino acids. This CDR3 reads CAWNSGFLYTF. The CDR3 nucleotides are TGTGCCTGGAATTCAGGGTTTCTCTACACCTTC.

CDR3 coding DNA: TGTGCCAGCAGCTTCCGGGACAGGGGTGGAAACACCATATATTTT. It specifies CASSFRDRGGNTIYF. V is TRBV7-9 and J is TRBJ1-3, with TRBD1 identical over 10 bases. The CDR3 extends over 15 amino acids. V dropped 3 bases and J dropped 3; count of bases not matched to a gene: 2. Germline CDR1 and CDR2: SEHNR and FQNEAQ (reference sequence). Drawing the rest from reference TRBV7-9 and TRBJ1-3, the complete variable domain is DTGVSQNPRHKITKRGQNVTFRCDPISEHNRLYWYRQTLGQGPEFLTYFQNEAQLEKSRLLSDRFSAERPKGSFSTLEIQRTEQGDSAMYLCASSFRDRGGNTIYFGEGSWLTVV.

This sequence joins TRBV20-1 and TRBJ2-7; unclear D gene. CDR1 and CDR2 from the germline V gene are DFQATT and SNEGSKA (reference sequence). The CDR3 has 11 amino acids. V lost 0 bases and J 7 bases, leaving 7 bases between the germline ends. Written as DNA, the CDR3 is TGCAGTGCTAGAGATCCTCGGGAGCAGTACTTC. Amino acid sequence: CSARDPREQYF.

This clone was counted only a few times. The V and J genes are TRBV4-1 and TRBJ2-2, with TRBD1 matching over 11 bases. CDR3 size: 18 residues. Germline V gene data show CDR1 as MGHRA and CDR2 as YSYEKL. V trimming: 4 bases; J trimming: 4 bases; junction bases outside the gene matches: 11. The chain's CDR3 is CASSRPRTGGWITGELFF. The CDR3 bases are TGCGCCAGCAGCCGACCTAGGACAGGGGGCTGGATCACCGGGGAGCTGTTTTTT.

With respect to this clone: Other DNA sequences of this sample code for an identical CDR3. The CDR3 is CASSYSSATNEKLFF. The CDR3 bases are TGTGCCAGCAGTTACTCCAGTGCAACTAATGAAAAACTGTTTTTT. The rearrangement uses TRBV6-5 and TRBJ1-4, with D unclear. V lost 0 bases and J 0 bases, leaving 5 bases between the germline ends. The CDR3 has 15 amino acids. Germline V gene lookup returns CDR1 MNHEY and CDR2 SVGAGI.

This clone was detected a few times. This chain links TRBV12-5 with TRBJ2-7; D is perhaps TRBD2 (5 bases). CDR1 and CDR2 from the germline V gene are LGHNT and FRNRAP. The ends were cut back, 3 bases at V and 6 bases at J, with 21 bases in the middle. The CDR3 extends over 16 amino acids. The CDR3 DNA reads as TGTGCTAGTGGTTTTGGAAGCCGGGTGACTACCGCCGAGCAGTACTTC. Amino acids: CASGFGSRVTTAEQYF.

V is TRBV9 and J is TRBJ2-3; 7 nucleotides align to TRBD1. Germline assignment: CDR1 SGDLS and CDR2 YYNGEE. V gave up 3 bases and J gave up 1 base; unmatched junction bases: 5. The CDR3 has 15 residues. CDR3 sequence: CASSARQGGTDTQYF. Here the CDR3 DNA reads TGTGCCAGCAGCGCTCGACAGGGAGGCACAGATACGCAGTATTTT.

The chain uses TRBV6-5 and TRBJ1-5; D is unresolved. CDR3 length: 14 amino acids. Trimming stripped 1 base from V and 0 bases from J, with 4 bases between. CDR1 and CDR2 from the germline V gene are MNHEY and SVGAGI. The chain's CDR3 is CASSYLNSNQPQHF. As DNA, the CDR3 is TGTGCCAGCAGTTACTTAAATAGCAATCAGCCCCAGCATTTT.

This sequence joins TRBV30 and TRBJ1-5, with D possibly being TRBD1 (6 bases). Trimming left V 0 bases short and J 7 bases short, with 16 bases between. CDR1 and CDR2 (germline): GTSNPN, SVGIG (reference sequence). This CDR3 contains 15 residues. The CDR3 bases are TGTGCCTGGAGTGTACGAGGGGGGGGTGGACAGCCCCAGCATTTT. Its translation: CAWSVRGGGGQPQHF.

The chain carries TRBV6-9 and TRBJ1-2, with TRBD1 identical over 7 bases. V shed 2 bases and J 3 bases; nucleotides not matched to a gene: 0. The CDR3 loop spans 13 amino acids. Germline V gene lookup returns CDR1 MNHGY and CDR2 SVAAGI. CDR3 sequence (DNA): TGTGCCAGCAGTTATCAGGGGGACTATGGCTACACCTTC. This translates into CASSYQGDYGYTF.

The chain has TRBV29-1 and TRBJ1-3; D gene uncertain. Trimming stripped 4 bases from V and 4 bases from J, with 11 bases between. The length of the CDR3 is 13 residues. Germline CDR1 reads SQVTM; CDR2 reads ANQGSEA. The CDR3 protein is CSVVPVLGNTIYF. The CDR3 nucleotides read TGCAGCGTTGTCCCCGTATTGGGAAACACCATATATTTT.

The V gene is TRBV18, the J gene TRBJ2-1; a possible D gene is TRBD1 (5 bases). The length of the CDR3 is 12 residues. Trimming shortened V by 3 bases and J by 6 bases, and 6 bases separated the two germline ends. Germline V CDR1 and CDR2: KGHSH, LQKENI. The CDR3 protein is CASSPTVNEQFF. CDR3 nucleotides: TGTGCCAGCTCACCGACAGTCAATGAGCAGTTCTTC.

The gene calls are TRBV7-2 and TRBJ1-1; D call uncertain. Deletions cut 2 bases from V and 0 bases from J, with 7 bases between. The CDR3 is made up of 14 amino acids. Germline V lookup: CDR1 SGHTA, CDR2 FQGNSA. The CDR3: CASSLSAMNTEAFF. For the CDR3, the DNA is TGTGCCAGCAGCTTATCCGCTATGAACACTGAAGCTTTCTTT. Using reference TRBV7-2 and TRBJ1-1 for the parts outside the CDR3, the full variable domain is GAGVSQSPSNKVTEKGKDVELRCDPISGHTALYWYRQSLGQGLEFLIYFQGNSAPDKSGLPSDRFSAERTGGSVSTLTIQRTQQEDSAVYLCASSLSAMNTEAFFGQGTRLTVV.

The gene calls are TRBV5-6 and TRBJ2-2; TRBD1 matches 7 bases. CDR1 and CDR2 from the germline V gene are SGHDT and YYEEEE. The trim removed 3 bases at V and 4 bases at J, leaving 6 bases unmatched. The CDR3 extends over 15 amino acids. The CDR3 DNA reads TGTGCCAGCAGCTCCCGGACAGGTGGCACCGGGGAGCTGTTTTTT. Amino acids: CASSSRTGGTGELFF.

The chain is built from TRBV6-1 and TRBJ1-6, with 7 positions matching TRBD1. The germline V gene has CDR1 MNHNS and CDR2 SASEGT. The CDR3 spans 15 residues. J lost 7 bases, V lost 2 bases, and 5 bases had no gene match. CDR3 region: CASSERETGNSPLHF. DNA of the CDR3: TGTGCCAGCAGTGAACGGGAGACAGGGAATTCACCCCTCCACTTT.

This chain uses TRBV19 with TRBJ2-3; perhaps TRBD2 as D (7 bases). The length of the CDR3 is 13 residues. CDR1 and CDR2 from the germline V gene are LNHDA and SQIVND (reference sequence). V was pared by 8 bases and J by 5 bases, with 14 bases between. CDR3 protein: CASDGGAVDTQYF. CDR3 sequence (DNA): TGTGCCAGTGATGGGGGGGCCGTAGATACGCAGTATTTT.